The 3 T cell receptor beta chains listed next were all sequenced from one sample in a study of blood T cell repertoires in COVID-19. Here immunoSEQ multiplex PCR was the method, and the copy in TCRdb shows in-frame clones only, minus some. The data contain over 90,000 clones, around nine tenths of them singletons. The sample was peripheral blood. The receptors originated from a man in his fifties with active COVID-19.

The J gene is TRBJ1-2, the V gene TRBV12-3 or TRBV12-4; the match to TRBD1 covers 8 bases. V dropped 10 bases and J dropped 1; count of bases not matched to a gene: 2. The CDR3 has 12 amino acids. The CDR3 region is CATGQGNYGYTF. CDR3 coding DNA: TGTGCCACTGGACAGGGTAACTATGGCTACACCTTC.

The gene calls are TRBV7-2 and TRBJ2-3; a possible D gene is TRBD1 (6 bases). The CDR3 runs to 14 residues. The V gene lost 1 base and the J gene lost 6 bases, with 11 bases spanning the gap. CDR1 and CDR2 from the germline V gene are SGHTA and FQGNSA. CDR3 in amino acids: CASSLGPGADTQYF. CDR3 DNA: TGTGCCAGCAGCTTAGGTCCAGGGGCGGATACGCAGTATTTT.

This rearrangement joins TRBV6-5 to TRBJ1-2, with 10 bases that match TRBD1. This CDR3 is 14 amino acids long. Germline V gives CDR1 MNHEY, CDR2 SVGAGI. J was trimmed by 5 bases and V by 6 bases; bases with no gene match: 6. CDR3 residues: CASSRDRGEYGYTF. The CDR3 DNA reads TGTGCCAGCAGCCGGGACAGGGGCGAGTATGGCTACACCTTC.